Below, 9 T cell receptor beta chains from the same sample are listed, as sequenced in a study of shared clonotypes between healthy human individuals (dated by TCRdb to 2018 to 2020). Libraries were constructed by the immunoSEQ multiplex PCR assay. In its TCRdb copy, this immuneACCESS table keeps in-frame sequences only and misses some clones. Where compared with another copy, unresolved V genes explain less than half of these, and the others have no known cause. Present in this sample are roughly 2,500,000 clones, roughly 93% of which were seen just once. The ten largest account for 0.36% of the sample. The specimen sequenced was naive CD4+ T cells from PBMCs. The cell subset or site label of this sample denotes: CD45RA+ positively selected. The receptors here all came from a man younger than 30 in good health. Some clones in this sample may be carry-over from other donors' samples.

The chain links TRBV6-1 to TRBJ1-2; TRBD1 matches at 7 bases. The CDR3 sequence is 13 residues long. Looked up from germline, CDR1 is MNHNS and CDR2 is SASEGT. Unmatched junction bases numbered 2, after V lost 5 bases and J lost 2 bases. The CDR3 spells CASSPDRNYGYTF. The CDR3 coding sequence is TGTGCCAGCAGTCCGGACAGGAACTATGGCTACACCTTC.

A remark on this clone: This same CDR3 is encoded by further DNA sequences in the sample. The chain is built from TRBV5-1 and TRBJ1-2; tentatively, D is TRBD1 (5 bases). CDR3 size: 13 residues. Trimming left V 0 bases short and J 4 bases short, with 7 bases between. Germline-derived CDR1 and CDR2 are SGHRS and YFSETQ. In nucleotides, the CDR3 is TGCGCCAGCAGCTTGGCTGGGGGCTATGGCTACACCTTC. This sequence encodes CASSLAGGYGYTF. Full variable domain (remainder filled in from reference TRBV5-1 and TRBJ1-2): KAGVTQTPRYLIKTRGQQVTLSCSPISGHRSVSWYQQTPGQGLQFLFEYFSETQRNKGNFPGRFSGRQFSNSRSEMNVSTLELGDSALYLCASSLAGGYGYTFGSGTRLTVV.

The chain joins TRBV18 to TRBJ2-2; 12 nucleotides align to TRBD1. Trimming took 3 bases from V and 0 from J; bases not matched to a gene: 5. Germline V gene data show CDR1 as KGHSH and CDR2 as LQKENI. This CDR3 contains 18 residues. The CDR3 loop reads CASSPGQGADANTGELFF. The DNA for the CDR3 is TGTGCCAGCTCACCGGGACAGGGGGCGGACGCGAACACCGGGGAGCTGTTTTTT.

The chain links TRBV2 to TRBJ1-5; D may be TRBD1 (5 bases). This CDR3 has 15 residues. Germline CDR1 and CDR2: SNHLY and FYNNEI. Trimming removed 6 bases at V and 0 bases at J, with 12 bases between. CDR3: CASRGTDNSNQPQHF. The CDR3 DNA reads TGTGCCAGCAGGGGGACCGATAATAGCAATCAGCCCCAGCATTTT.

The chain is built from TRBV23-1 and TRBJ1-2; D may be TRBD1 (6 bases). TRBV23-1 is known as an ORF, though its function is uncertain. This CDR3 comprises 17 residues. Trimming removed 4 bases at V and 3 bases at J, with 21 bases between. In nucleotides, the CDR3 is TGCGCCAGCAGTCCGGGACAAATTGTTCTTCCCTACTATGGCTACACCTTC. Its translation is CASSPGQIVLPYYGYTF.

This clone was seen a single time. The J gene is TRBJ1-1, the V gene TRBV5-1, with a tentative D call TRBD1 (5 bases). Trimming removed 3 bases at V and 6 bases at J, with 15 bases between. Germline loops: CDR1 SGHRS, CDR2 YFSETQ. The CDR3 is 14 amino acids. The CDR3 reads CASSWEGRLAEAFF. DNA of the CDR3: TGCGCCAGCAGCTGGGAGGGGCGACTGGCTGAAGCTTTCTTT.

The chain recombines TRBV28 with TRBJ2-5; 10 nucleotides align to TRBD2. This CDR3 has 14 amino acids. Germline loops: CDR1 MDHEN, CDR2 SYDVKM. Losses at the gene ends were 7 bases for V and 11 bases for J; bases not matched to a gene: 13. CDR3 in DNA: TGTGCCAGCATCAAGCTAGCGGGGGTGTCGGGGCAGTACTTC. Encoded protein: CASIKLAGVSGQYF.

The chain uses TRBV7-9 and TRBJ1-2; D is unclear. Per the germline V gene, CDR1 is SEHNR and CDR2 is FQNEAQ (reference sequence). Trimming left V 1 base short and J 2 bases short, with 8 bases between. This CDR3 is 14 amino acids long. The DNA of the CDR3 is TGTGCCAGCAGCTTAGTTTTGTCGAACTATGGCTACACCTTC. This gives the protein CASSLVLSNYGYTF.

This clone occurred a few times. Other nucleotide sequences from this sample produce the same CDR3. The V call is TRBV20-1, the J call TRBJ1-4, with unresolved D. Germline CDR1 reads DFQATT; CDR2 reads SNEGSKA (reference sequence). This CDR3 spans 11 amino acids. Trimming removed 7 bases from V and 4 bases from J, with 7 bases in between. CDR3 sequence: CSVGGNEKLFF. The CDR3 DNA sequence: TGCAGTGTGGGCGGTAATGAAAAACTGTTTTTT.